Listed below are T cell receptor beta chains from one sample, sequenced in a study of blood T cell repertoires in COVID-19. TCRdb's table, derived via immunoSEQ multiplex PCR, lists solely in-frame clones and lacks some. The data hold approximately 300,000 clones, with about 89% observed a single time. Material for sequencing was peripheral blood. All receptors derive from a middle-aged man with acute or convalescent COVID-19. Both conserved end residues are part of each CDR3. A D gene is named only where the DNA matches it firmly. Where a row states a size, it is once, few, many or the class of an expanded clone; other rows omit it.

>TRBJ1-1|TRBV3-1/TRBV3-2|NA|NA
CASSQVGGAQTEAFF
TGTGCCAGCAGCCAAGTGGGGGGGGCTCAAACTGAAGCTTTCTTT
>TRBJ1-4|TRBV19|NA|NA
CASGRLENEKLFF
TGTGCCAGTGGGAGACTCGAGAATGAAAAACTGTTTTTT
>TRBJ1-2|TRBV9|NA|NA
CASSGRRTGIGGYTF
TGTGCCAGCAGCGGACGGCGGACGGGGATTGGTGGCTACACCTTC
>TRBJ1-4|TRBV2|TRBD1|NA
CASSAQGAGDEKLFF
TGTGCCAGCAGTGCCCAGGGGGCGGGTGATGAAAAACTGTTTTTT
>TRBJ1-5|TRBV19|NA|NA
CASSISRGYQPQHF
TGTGCCAGTAGTATATCCAGGGGTTATCAGCCCCAGCATTTT
>TRBJ2-3|TRBV19|NA|NA
CASSNLGQGKDTQYF
TGTGCCAGTAGTAACTTAGGGCAGGGTAAGGATACGCAGTATTTT
>TRBJ1-1|TRBV7-3|NA|NA
CASSSQGPLMNTEAFF
TGTGCCAGCAGCTCACAGGGCCCGCTCATGAACACTGAAGCTTTCTTT
>TRBJ2-7|TRBV7-2|NA|NA
CASSLAHRGPYEQYF
TGTGCCAGCAGCTTAGCGCATAGGGGCCCCTACGAGCAGTACTTC
>TRBJ1-1|TRBV6-4|NA|NA
CASSREGRGLTEAFF
TGTGCCAGCAGTCGCGAGGGGAGGGGGTTGACTGAAGCTTTCTTT
>TRBJ2-1|TRBV6-5|TRBD2|NA
CASGAGGVIDNEQFF
TGTGCCAGCGGGGCGGGGGGGGTGATCGACAATGAGCAGTTCTTC
>TRBJ1-5|TRBV19|TRBD1|NA
CASSTRTGGINQPQHF
TGTGCCAGTAGTACCCGGACAGGGGGAATCAATCAGCCCCAGCATTTT
>TRBJ1-2|TRBV7-9|TRBD1|NA
CASSPHPGQGFYGYTF
TGTGCCAGCAGCCCTCACCCGGGACAGGGCTTCTATGGCTACACCTTC
>TRBJ2-3|TRBV4-2|NA|NA
CASSHIGKSTDTQYF
TGTGCCAGCAGCCATATCGGGAAAAGCACAGATACGCAGTATTTT
>TRBJ1-2|TRBV7-9|TRBD1|NA
CASSIQGAVDGYTF
TGTGCCAGCAGCATCCAGGGGGCTGTTGATGGCTACACCTTC
>TRBJ1-1|TRBV23-1|TRBD1|NA
CASSHAGTENTEAFF
TGCGCCAGCAGTCATGCCGGGACAGAGAACACTGAAGCTTTCTTT
>TRBJ1-3|TRBV7-2|NA|NA
CASSYYGNTIYF
TGTGCCAGCAGCTACTATGGAAACACCATATATTTT
>TRBJ1-2|TRBV19|TRBD1|NA
CASSLTGTEYGYTF
TGTGCCAGTAGTCTGACCGGGACAGAATATGGCTACACCTTC
>TRBJ1-2|TRBV19|NA|NA
CASSSAGTTAGYGYTF
TGTGCCAGTAGCTCCGCCGGGACAACCGCGGGCTATGGCTACACCTTC
>TRBJ1-2|TRBV25-1|NA|NA
CASYGQGLDYGYTF
TGTGCCAGTTACGGGCAGGGGCTCGACTATGGCTACACCTTC
>TRBJ2-7|TRBV4-1|NA|NA
CASSQGDIPSYEQYF
TGCGCCAGCAGTCAAGGGGACATACCTTCCTACGAGCAGTACTTC
>TRBJ2-7|TRBV5-1|TRBD2|NA
CASSDPFLAGALEQYF
TGCGCCAGCAGCGATCCCTTCCTAGCGGGGGCCTTAGAGCAGTACTTC
>TRBJ1-5|TRBV19|TRBD1|few
CASSVPGQSAQPQHF
TGTGCCAGTAGCGTTCCGGGACAGTCCGCGCAGCCCCAGCATTTT
>TRBJ1-5|TRBV24-1|NA|NA
CATSDYGQPQHF
TGTGCCACCAGTGATTACGGTCAGCCCCAGCATTTT
>TRBJ2-7|TRBV29-1|NA|once
CSVETRLPAYEQYF
TGCAGCGTTGAGACCCGACTCCCGGCTTACGAGCAGTACTTC
>TRBJ2-7|TRBV11-2|NA|NA
CASSLDGGAFAYEQYF
TGTGCCAGCAGCTTAGATGGGGGGGCTTTTGCTTACGAGCAGTACTTC
>TRBJ2-1|TRBV7-2|NA|NA
CASSFMRGLNNEQFF
TGTGCCAGCAGCTTCATGAGGGGACTGAACAATGAGCAGTTCTTC
>TRBJ1-2|TRBV2|TRBD1|NA
CASIGGTYGYTF
TGTGCCAGCATAGGGGGCACCTATGGCTACACCTTC
>TRBJ1-2|TRBV19|NA|NA
CASSIEDYGYTF
TGTGCCAGTAGTATTGAGGACTATGGCTACACCTTC
>TRBJ1-2|TRBV7-9|NA|NA
CASSPTGLPNYGYTF
TGTGCCAGCAGCCCCACAGGGCTCCCTAACTATGGCTACACCTTC
>TRBJ2-3|TRBV5-1|TRBD2|NA
CASSALTSGDTDTQYF
TGCGCCAGCAGCGCCCTGACTAGCGGTGACACAGATACGCAGTATTTT
>TRBJ2-7|TRBV30|NA|NA
CAGTYRGAYYEQYF
TGTGCCGGGACTTATCGGGGGGCCTATTACGAGCAGTACTTC
>TRBJ2-1|TRBV5-1|TRBD2|NA
CASSPIGSGGVANEQFF
TGCGCCAGCAGCCCGATTGGGAGCGGGGGGGTTGCGAATGAGCAGTTCTTC
>TRBJ1-1|TRBV7-9|NA|NA
CASSPSGGVDTEAFF
TGTGCCAGCAGCCCCAGCGGGGGGGTCGACACTGAAGCTTTCTTT
>TRBJ2-1|TRBV6-5|TRBD1|NA
CASRSQGAGKFF
TGTGCCAGCAGGTCACAGGGGGCAGGAAAGTTCTTC
>TRBJ2-1|TRBV2|TRBD2|NA
CASRAAGGRNEQFF
TGTGCCAGCAGGGCAGCGGGGGGGCGAAATGAGCAGTTCTTC
>TRBJ1-4|TRBV3-1/TRBV3-2|NA|NA
CASSPGSDFSTNEKLFF
TGTGCCAGCAGCCCCGGGTCCGACTTTAGCACTAATGAAAAACTGTTTTTT
>TRBJ2-3|TRBV19|NA|once
CASSIGVGETDTQYF
TGTGCCAGTAGTATAGGGGTAGGGGAAACAGATACGCAGTATTTT
>TRBJ2-2|TRBV6-2/TRBV6-3|TRBD1|once
CASSPPWTGKNTGELFF
TGTGCCAGCAGTCCGCCCTGGACAGGGAAGAACACCGGGGAGCTGTTTTTT
>TRBJ1-1|TRBV5-4|NA|NA
CASWLTPNTEAFF
TGTGCCAGCTGGCTGACACCAAACACTGAAGCTTTCTTT
>TRBJ2-2|TRBV14|TRBD1|NA
CASSQLRQGSSGELFF
TGTGCCAGCAGCCAACTGAGACAGGGTTCGAGCGGGGAGCTGTTTTTT
>TRBJ1-1|TRBV5-6|TRBD1|NA
CASSWGTGDLEAFF
TGTGCCAGCAGCTGGGGGACAGGGGACCTTGAAGCTTTCTTT
>TRBJ1-1|TRBV27|NA|NA
CASSFQGEWTEAFF
TGTGCCAGCAGTTTTCAGGGCGAATGGACTGAAGCTTTCTTT
>TRBJ2-7|TRBV5-1|TRBD1|NA
CASSLAGTGDKQYF
TGCGCCAGCAGCTTGGCCGGGACAGGGGACAAGCAGTACTTC
>TRBJ2-5|TRBV12-3/TRBV12-4|NA|NA
CASSLTVGETQYF
TGTGCCAGCAGTTTAACGGTCGGAGAGACCCAGTACTTC
>TRBJ2-2|TRBV7-9|NA|NA
CASSFASGTGELFF
TGTGCCAGCAGCTTTGCGTCAGGCACCGGGGAGCTGTTTTTT
>TRBJ2-2|TRBV19|NA|NA
CASSILLISTGELFF
TGTGCCAGTAGTATTTTACTAATCTCCACCGGGGAGCTGTTTTTT
>TRBJ2-7|TRBV7-2|NA|NA
CASIPIGAGEYEQYF
TGTGCCAGCATTCCTATCGGGGCAGGGGAATACGAGCAGTACTTC
>TRBJ1-4|TRBV2|NA|NA
CASSGADTTNEKLFF
TGTGCCAGCAGTGGGGCCGATACAACTAATGAAAAACTGTTTTTT
>TRBJ2-1|TRBV3-1/TRBV3-2|TRBD1|NA
CASGYRGPYNEQFF
TGTGCCAGCGGGTACAGGGGCCCTTACAATGAGCAGTTCTTC
>TRBJ1-1|TRBV5-4|NA|NA
CASSLDRPSRGAFF
TGTGCCAGCAGCTTGGACAGGCCATCGCGGGGAGCTTTCTTT
>TRBJ1-1|TRBV29-1|NA|NA
CSVEIQMNTEAFF
TGCAGCGTTGAAATCCAGATGAACACTGAAGCTTTCTTT
>TRBJ2-1|TRBV5-1|TRBD2|NA
CASSLDPAGGGDEQFF
TGCGCCAGCAGCTTGGATCCAGCGGGGGGAGGCGATGAGCAGTTCTTC
>TRBJ2-7|TRBV5-1|NA|NA
CASSLMAGYSYEQYF
TGCGCCAGCAGCTTGATGGCAGGGTATTCCTACGAGCAGTACTTC
>TRBJ1-3|TRBV7-2|TRBD1|NA
CASSMGQPGSGNTIYF
TGTGCCAGCAGCATGGGACAGCCAGGCTCTGGAAACACCATATATTTT
>TRBJ1-5|TRBV30|TRBD1|NA
CAWSPQDRGMGQPQHF
TGTGCCTGGAGTCCCCAGGACAGGGGAATGGGTCAGCCCCAGCATTTT